The 32 T cell receptor beta chains listed next were all sequenced from one sample in a study of glioma-infiltrating T cells. TCR alpha and beta CDR3 regions were amplified from RNA using iRepertoire nested multiplex PCR. One entry per CDR3 protein results from TCRdb running MiXCR on the multiplex PCR reads. This table has roughly 350,000 distinct CDR3 sequences, 41% appearing once. Sequenced: glioma tissue, nonneoplastic brain tissue, or PBMCs (not recorded which). Receptors originate from a human donor with low-grade glioma or glioblastoma, undergoing nonglioma brain surgery, or in good health (not recorded which).

A word on this clonotype: A much larger clonotype is one base distant, so this may be a read error. Lacking the conserved final phenylalanine or tryptophan, this CDR3 likely reflects a read error. The chain links TRBV6-5 to TRBJ2-7; 10 nucleotides line up with TRBD1. Looked up from germline, CDR1 is MNHEY and CDR2 is SVGAGI. The CDR3 spans 16 residues. V trimming: 0 bases; J trimming: 5 bases; junction bases outside the gene matches: 7. CDR3 sequence (DNA): TGTGCCAGCAGTTACTCGAAAAGGACAGGGGGACACGAGCAGTACCTC. This sequence encodes CASSYSKRTGGHEQYL.

Ten or more counts support this clonotype. The chain combines TRBV27 with TRBJ1-1, with D hard to call. Trimming removed 2 bases from V and 1 base from J, with 5 bases in between. CDR1 is MNHEY and CDR2 is SMNVEV in the germline V gene (reference sequence). The CDR3 sequence is 13 residues long. The CDR3 coding sequence is TGTGCCAGCAGTTTAGAGGGGAACACTGAAGCTTTCTTT. This codes for CASSLEGNTEAFF.

This clonotype was seen only a few times. The chain uses TRBV12-3 or TRBV12-4 and TRBJ1-2; a possible D gene is TRBD1 (5 bases). V lost 5 bases and J lost 2, with 9 bases in between. The CDR3 loop spans 13 amino acids. The CDR3 is CASSQQENYGYTF. The DNA of the CDR3 is TGTGCCAGCAGTCAACAGGAGAACTATGGCTACACCTTC.

This clonotype was observed a handful of times. The chain recombines TRBV4-1 with TRBJ2-5, with TRBD2 matching 9 bases. Losses at the gene ends were 3 bases for V and 2 bases for J; bases not matched to a gene: 10. The V gene's germline CDR1 is MGHRA and CDR2 YSYEKL. This CDR3 comprises 17 residues. In DNA form, the CDR3 reads TGCGCCAGCAGCCACCTGCGGGGGGGTAAAACTCAAGAGACCCAGTACTTC. Amino acids: CASSHLRGGKTQETQYF.

The chain links TRBV7-9 to TRBJ1-5, with 11 bases fitting TRBD1. V lost 5 bases and J lost 3; bases outside the gene matches: 3. Per germline, CDR1 SEHNR and CDR2 FQNEAQ (reference sequence). The CDR3 runs 15 residues. CDR3 DNA sequence: TGTGCCAGCAGCGAGGGACAGGGGGTCAATCAGCCCCAGCATTTT. It yields the protein CASSEGQGVNQPQHF.

Of note for this clonotype: A read error may account for a junction end that differs from germline. The chain employs TRBV6-9 and TRBJ2-2; possible D gene TRBD2, 5 bases. The CDR3 runs 13 residues. The germline CDR1 and CDR2 sequences are MNHGY and SVAAGI. DNA of the CDR3: TGTGCCAGCAGTTACGTGGTCACCGGGGAGCTGCTTTTT. Translated, it gives CASSYVVTGELLF.

Points on this clonotype: A much larger clonotype is one base distant, so this may be a read error. This sequence joins TRBV20-1 and TRBJ2-3; D unclear. Germline V lookup: CDR1 DFQATT, CDR2 SNEGSKA (reference sequence). This CDR3 contains 14 residues. V was shortened by 5 bases and J by 3 bases, with 15 bases between the two germline ends. CDR3 amino acids: CSAQARVGTDTQYF. In DNA, the CDR3 is TGCAGTGCTCAAGCGAGAGTGGGAACAGATACGCAGTATTTT.

The V gene is TRBV2, the J gene TRBJ1-5, with 8 bases fitting TRBD1. The CDR3 has 14 amino acids. V shed 3 bases and J 4 bases; nucleotides not matched to a gene: 2. Germline V gene lookup returns CDR1 SNHLY and CDR2 FYNNEI. For the CDR3, the DNA is TGTGCCAGCAGTGAGGACAGGGCAAATCAGCCCCAGCATTTT. Protein product: CASSEDRANQPQHF.

Remarks on this clonotype: A much bigger clone sits one base away, suggesting this may be a read error. V and J are TRBV27 and TRBJ2-2, with D maybe TRBD1 (5 bases). The CDR3 runs 14 residues. Germline V gene sequence: CDR1 MNHEY, CDR2 SMNVEV (reference sequence). The CDR3 is CANSLSQGFAELFF. CDR3 DNA sequence: TGTGCCAACAGTTTATCCCAGGGTTTTGCGGAGCTGTTTTTT.

This clonotype was recorded a few times. CDR3: CATSSAPRGEQFF. The DNA for the CDR3 is TGTGCCACCAGCTCGGCACCGCGGGGTGAGCAGTTCTTC. The chain links TRBV24-1 to TRBJ2-1; D perhaps matches TRBD2 (6 bases). The CDR3 runs to 13 residues. V was clipped by 7 bases and J by 9 bases, with 15 bases between them. Germline V lookup: CDR1 KGHDR, CDR2 SFDVKD.

As to this clonotype: This may come from a read error, since a much larger clone is one base off. This CDR3 is missing its conserved last phenylalanine or tryptophan, likely due to a read error. This chain joins TRBV7-2 and TRBJ1-5; no definite D call. V was clipped by 10 bases and J by 0 bases, with 10 bases between them. Germline V lookup: CDR1 SGHTA, CDR2 FQGNSA. This CDR3 comprises 13 residues. CDR3 amino acids: CATRSDSNQPQHS. CDR3 nucleotide sequence: TGTGCCACCAGGAGTGATAGCAATCAGCCCCAGCATTCT.

This sequence joins TRBV2 and TRBJ2-3, with a tentative D call TRBD2 (6 bases). Trimming took 4 bases from V and 6 from J, leaving 11 bases between them. Germline values: CDR1 SNHLY, CDR2 FYNNEI. The CDR3 extends over 13 amino acids. The CDR3 DNA reads as TGTGCCAGCAGTGGTGCGGGGTCCGATACGCAGTATTTT. Amino acid sequence: CASSGAGSDTQYF.

CDR3 loop: CASSLGSSYNNEQFF. DNA for the CDR3: TGTGCCAGCAGCTTAGGTTCTAGCTATAACAATGAGCAGTTCTTC. The genes are TRBV7-2 and TRBJ2-1; D possibly corresponds to TRBD2 (5 bases). Per the germline V gene, CDR1 is SGHTA and CDR2 is FQGNSA. CDR3 length: 15 amino acids. Trimming took 1 base from V and 5 from J, leaving 12 bases between them.

As DNA, the CDR3 is TGTGCCAGTAGTTTCAGGACTGGGACCTACGAGCAGTACTTC. This sequence encodes CASSFRTGTYEQYF. The chain recombines TRBV19 with TRBJ2-7; TRBD2 might be the D (5 bases). From germline, CDR1 is LNHDA and CDR2 SQIVND (reference sequence). V lost 5 bases and J lost 2, with 13 bases in between. The CDR3 is 14 residues long.

As for this clonotype: A read error is possible here, since a much larger clone lies one base away. The chain recombines TRBV27 with TRBJ1-5, with a weak D call TRBD1 (6 bases). The germline CDR1 and CDR2 sequences are MNHEY and SMNVEV (reference sequence). Between the trimmed V and J ends, which lost 3 bases and 8 bases, there was a span of 11 bases. The CDR3 has 13 residues. The CDR3 nucleotides are TGTGCCAGCAGTTTGGGGGCAAGGAAGCCCCAGCATTTT. It codes for CASSLGARKPQHF.

The chain recombines TRBV7-9 with TRBJ1-1; D is undetermined. Germline assignment: CDR1 SEHNR and CDR2 FQNEAQ (reference sequence). This CDR3 is built from 11 residues. Trimming took 7 bases from V and 11 from J, leaving 14 bases between them. The CDR3 DNA reads as TGTGCCAGCACGACGTCCTACGAGGCTTTCTTT. This sequence encodes CASTTSYEAFF. Drawing the rest from reference TRBV7-9 and TRBJ1-1, the complete variable domain is DTGVSQNPRHKITKRGQNVTFRCDPISEHNRLYWYRQTLGQGPEFLTYFQNEAQLEKSRLLSDRFSAERPKGSFSTLEIQRTEQGDSAMYLCASTTSYEAFFGQGTRLTVV.

This clonotype has ten or more counts. This sequence joins TRBV28 and TRBJ2-1, with 7 bases lining up with TRBD2. With 7 bases clipped from V and 7 bases from J, the junction kept 13 bases outside the gene matches. CDR1 and CDR2 from the germline V gene are MDHEN and SYDVKM. The CDR3 runs to 15 residues. The CDR3 sequence is CASTTPRGGTNEQFF. CDR3 in DNA: TGTGCCAGCACCACCCCCCGGGGAGGGACGAATGAGCAGTTCTTC.

The chain combines TRBV20-1 with TRBJ1-2, with D unresolved. Trimming removed 5 bases from V and 7 bases from J, with 17 bases in between. CDR3 length: 13 amino acids. CDR1 and CDR2 from the germline V gene are DFQATT and SNEGSKA (reference sequence). The CDR3 DNA sequence: TGCAGTGCTTTAGGGCCCTCCCCTTTTGGCTACACCTTC. Translated, it gives CSALGPSPFGYTF.

Points on this clonotype: This may stem from a read error, because a much larger clone lies one nucleotide away. The V gene is TRBV7-2, the J gene TRBJ2-4; the D is unclear. V was shortened by 1 base and J by 12 bases, with 22 bases between the two germline ends. CDR1 is SGHTA, CDR2 FQGNSA, per germline. The CDR3 is 16 amino acids. The CDR3 loop is CASSLGLGSPRGTQYF. The CDR3 bases are TGTGCCAGCAGCTTAGGCCTTGGCAGCCCCAGAGGAACTCAGTACTTC.

Points on this clonotype: Its ends do not fully match the called genes, so a read error is possible. This chain uses TRBV7-9 with TRBJ2-1; TRBD1 matches 12 bases. This CDR3 comprises 16 residues. Germline V gene lookup returns CDR1 SEHNR and CDR2 FQNEAQ (reference sequence). The CDR3 coding sequence is TGTGCCAGCAGCTTAGGGGGGACAGGGGGCAGGAATGACCAGTTCTTC. Its protein is CASSLGGTGGRNDQFF.

A remark on this clonotype: A much larger clone lies a single base off, so this may be a read error. This chain joins TRBV28 and TRBJ1-5; D call uncertain. The length of the CDR3 is 15 residues. Germline V gene lookup returns CDR1 MDHEN and CDR2 SYDVKM. The CDR3 nucleotides are TGTGCCAGCAGTCGGCAAGGCGGTAGCAATCACCCCCAGCATTTT. As protein: CASSRQGGSNHPQHF.

This rearrangement joins TRBV4-3 to TRBJ2-1; 9 bases are a match to TRBD2. The CDR3 extends over 16 amino acids. Trimming cost V 3 bases and J 9 bases; bases outside gene matches: 12. The germline V gene encodes CDR1 LGHNA and CDR2 YSLEER. Here the CDR3 DNA reads TGCGCCAGCAGCCAGCAATGGGCGGGAGGGAATGTTGAGCAGTTCTTC. It is translated as CASSQQWAGGNVEQFF.

This clonotype showed up just a few times. The rearrangement uses TRBV11-2 and TRBJ2-1; tentative D call: TRBD1 (5 bases). V shed 5 bases and J shed 0 bases, with 20 bases lying between them. CDR1 and CDR2 (germline): SGHAT, FQNNGV. The CDR3 covers 18 residues. CDR3 sequence reads: CASSPWVDSQSSYNEQFF. CDR3 DNA sequence: TGTGCCAGCAGCCCCTGGGTCGACAGCCAAAGCTCCTACAATGAGCAGTTCTTC.

This clonotype was seen a few times. This chain connects TRBV20-1 to TRBJ2-3; 11 bases fit TRBD2. Germline V CDR1 and CDR2: DFQATT, SNEGSKA (reference sequence). J was trimmed by 2 bases and V by 0 bases; bases with no gene match: 7. This CDR3 has 17 amino acids. This CDR3 reads CSARDPLAGGPTDTQYF. CDR3 coding DNA: TGCAGTGCTAGAGACCCTTTAGCGGGAGGGCCCACAGATACGCAGTATTTT.

The V call is TRBV7-2, the J call TRBJ2-1; 9 positions agree with TRBD2. V lost 5 bases, J lost 5 bases, and 10 bases stayed unmatched. Looked up from germline, CDR1 is SGHTA and CDR2 is FQGNSA. The CDR3 has 16 amino acids. CDR3 sequence reads: CASSRLAVNPDNEQFF. CDR3 nucleotides: TGTGCCAGCAGCCGACTAGCGGTCAACCCGGACAATGAGCAGTTCTTC.

V and J are TRBV20-1 and TRBJ2-1, with 8 positions matching TRBD2. Germline V CDR1 and CDR2: DFQATT, SNEGSKA (reference sequence). V lost 3 bases to trimming and J lost 10 bases; unmatched junction nucleotides: 20. This CDR3 comprises 17 residues. The DNA for the CDR3 is TGCAGTGCTAGGTTGGGACTAGGTACCACTTCCCCATACGAGCAGTTCTTC. Amino acid sequence: CSARLGLGTTSPYEQFF.

Here the CDR3 DNA reads TGCAGCGGTATGGGGACAGACTCGAACACCGGGGAGCTGTTTTTT. It codes for CSGMGTDSNTGELFF. V usage is TRBV29-1 and J usage is TRBJ2-2; TRBD1 matches 7 bases. CDR3 size: 15 residues. V lost 7 bases to trimming and J lost 0 bases; unmatched junction nucleotides: 8. Per the germline V gene, CDR1 is SQVTM and CDR2 is ANQGSEA.

This clonotype was recorded at least ten times. The chain joins TRBV15 to TRBJ2-5, with D possibly being TRBD1 (7 bases). Germline CDR1 is LNHNV and CDR2 is YYDKDF (reference sequence). The CDR3 has 16 residues. V shed 0 bases and J shed 4 bases, with 15 bases lying between them. CDR3 coding DNA: TGTGCCACCAGCAGAGATCAGGCAGGGGGGATAGAGACCCAGTACTTC. Translation: CATSRDQAGGIETQYF.

The chain links TRBV12-3 or TRBV12-4 to TRBJ2-1; perhaps TRBD1 as D (8 bases). V was pared by 3 bases and J by 4 bases, with 13 bases between. The CDR3 consists of 15 residues. The CDR3 region has the DNA TGTGCCAGCAGTTTTGACAGGGGAGGGTACAATGAGCAGTTCTTC. Translated, it gives CASSFDRGGYNEQFF.

Regarding this clonotype: A much more abundant neighbour one base away suggests this may be a read error. The genes are TRBV28 and TRBJ2-7; D possibly corresponds to TRBD2 (6 bases). The germline V gene encodes CDR1 MDHEN and CDR2 SYDVKM. The length of the CDR3 is 14 residues. V dropped 3 bases and J dropped 8 bases, with 17 bases sitting between them. This chain's CDR3 is CASSLIGSGYKQYF. CDR3 sequence (DNA): TGTGCCAGCAGTTTGATCGGGAGCGGGTACAAGCAGTACTTC.

This chain links TRBV2 with TRBJ2-1; TRBD2 agrees at 13 bases. V trimming: 4 bases; J trimming: 2 bases; junction bases outside the gene matches: 5. The length of the CDR3 is 17 residues. Germline-derived CDR1 and CDR2 are SNHLY and FYNNEI. CDR3: CASSVRTSGSTYNEQFF. DNA of the CDR3: TGTGCCAGCAGTGTTAGGACTAGCGGGAGCACCTACAATGAGCAGTTCTTC.

The chain carries TRBV7-2 and TRBJ2-7; D possibly corresponds to TRBD1 (6 bases). The CDR3 length is 15 residues. The germline V gene encodes CDR1 SGHTA and CDR2 FQGNSA. Trimming took off 5 bases at V and 3 bases at J, with 17 bases between the two ends. CDR3 sequence (DNA): TGTGCCAGCAGCACGGGCCAGGGGATTCACTACGAGCAGTACTTC. Translation: CASSTGQGIHYEQYF. Together with reference TRBV7-2 and TRBJ2-7, the CDR3 gives the full variable domain: GAGVSQSPSNKVTEKGKDVELRCDPISGHTALYWYRQSLGQGLEFLIYFQGNSAPDKSGLPSDRFSAERTGGSVSTLTIQRTQQEDSAVYLCASSTGQGIHYEQYFGPGTRLTVT.